This T cell receptor (beta chain) appears in the sequencing data of a study of blood T cells in healthy people across ages. Study results and limitations: The fall in TCR beta diversity per million T cells was roughly linear with age.

With regard to this clonotype: Its cognate antigen is unknown.

Collection of ten milliliters of peripheral blood was performed for each donor. Primers used in a second PCR of roughly 6 to 11 cycles were a sample-barcoded 5' primer and a J-beta primer mix. Carrying 12 random nucleotides, a template-switch adaptor labeled each individual cDNA molecule. MiXCR was run by TCRdb on the 5' RACE reads, yielding one entry per CDR3 protein. The data hold some 800,000 distinct CDR3 sequences, with approximately 48% observed a single time. Sequenced: blood. This TCR was sampled from a man aged 55 to 70 in good health.

This chain's CDR3 is CASSHPGTRTTQYF. CDR3 in DNA: TGTGCCAGCAGCCATCCCGGGACACGGACAACGCAGTATTTT. The J gene is TRBJ2-3, the V gene TRBV3-1; D is possibly TRBD1 (6 bases). The CDR3 loop spans 14 amino acids. Trimming left V 3 bases short and J 9 bases short, with 16 bases between. CDR1 and CDR2 (germline): LGHDT, YNNKEL (reference sequence).